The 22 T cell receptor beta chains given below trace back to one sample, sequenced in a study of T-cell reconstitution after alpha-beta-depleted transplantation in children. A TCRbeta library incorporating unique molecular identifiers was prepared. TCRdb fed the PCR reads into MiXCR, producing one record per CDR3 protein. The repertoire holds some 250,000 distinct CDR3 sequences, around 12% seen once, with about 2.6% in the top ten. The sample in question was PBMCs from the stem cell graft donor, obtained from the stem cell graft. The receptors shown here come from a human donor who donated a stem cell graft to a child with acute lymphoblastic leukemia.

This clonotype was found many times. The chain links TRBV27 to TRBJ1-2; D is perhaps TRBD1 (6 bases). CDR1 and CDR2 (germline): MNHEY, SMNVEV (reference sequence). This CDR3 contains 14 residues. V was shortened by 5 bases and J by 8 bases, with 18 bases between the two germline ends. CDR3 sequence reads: CASSVQGLRDGYTF. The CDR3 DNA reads TGTGCCAGCAGTGTTCAGGGGTTACGGGACGGCTACACCTTC.

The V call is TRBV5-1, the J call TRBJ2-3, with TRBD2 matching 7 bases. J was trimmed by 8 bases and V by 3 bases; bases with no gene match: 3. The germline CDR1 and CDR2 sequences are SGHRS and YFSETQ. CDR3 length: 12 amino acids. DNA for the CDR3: TGCGCCAGCAGCTGGGACTATCTTACGCAGTATTTT. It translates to CASSWDYLTQYF. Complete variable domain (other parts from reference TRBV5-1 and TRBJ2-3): KAGVTQTPRYLIKTRGQQVTLSCSPISGHRSVSWYQQTPGQGLQFLFEYFSETQRNKGNFPGRFSGRQFSNSRSEMNVSTLELGDSALYLCASSWDYLTQYFGPGTRLTVL.

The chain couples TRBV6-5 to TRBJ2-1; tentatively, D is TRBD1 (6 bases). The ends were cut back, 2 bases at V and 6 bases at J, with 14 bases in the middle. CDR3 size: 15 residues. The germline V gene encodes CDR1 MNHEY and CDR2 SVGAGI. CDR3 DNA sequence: TGTGCCAGCAGTTACGGCAGGGGCCCTACCAATGAGCAGTTCTTC. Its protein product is CASSYGRGPTNEQFF.

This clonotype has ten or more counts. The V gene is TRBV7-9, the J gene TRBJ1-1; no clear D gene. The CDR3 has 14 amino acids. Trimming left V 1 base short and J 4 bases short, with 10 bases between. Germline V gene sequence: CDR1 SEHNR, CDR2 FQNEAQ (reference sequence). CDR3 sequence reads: CASSLGIPGTEAFF. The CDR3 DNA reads TGTGCCAGCAGCTTAGGCATTCCTGGCACTGAAGCTTTCTTT.

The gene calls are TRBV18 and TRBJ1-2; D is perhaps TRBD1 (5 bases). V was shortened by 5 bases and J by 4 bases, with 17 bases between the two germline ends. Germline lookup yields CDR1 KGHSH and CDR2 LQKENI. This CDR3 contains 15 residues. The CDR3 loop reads CASSESGTVPYGYTF. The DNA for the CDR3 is TGTGCCAGCTCAGAATCCGGGACGGTGCCCTATGGCTACACCTTC.

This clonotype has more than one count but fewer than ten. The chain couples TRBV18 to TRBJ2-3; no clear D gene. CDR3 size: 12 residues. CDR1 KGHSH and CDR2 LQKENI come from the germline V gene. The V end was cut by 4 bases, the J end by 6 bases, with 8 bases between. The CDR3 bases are TGTGCCAGCTCACAGGTTCCCGATACGCAGTATTTT. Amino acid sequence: CASSQVPDTQYF.

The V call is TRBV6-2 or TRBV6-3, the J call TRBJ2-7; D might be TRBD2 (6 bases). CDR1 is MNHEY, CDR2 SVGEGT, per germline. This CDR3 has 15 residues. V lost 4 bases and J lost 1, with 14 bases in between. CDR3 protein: CASSSPGERSYEQYF. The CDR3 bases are TGTGCCAGCAGTTCCCCGGGGGAGCGATCCTACGAGCAGTACTTC.

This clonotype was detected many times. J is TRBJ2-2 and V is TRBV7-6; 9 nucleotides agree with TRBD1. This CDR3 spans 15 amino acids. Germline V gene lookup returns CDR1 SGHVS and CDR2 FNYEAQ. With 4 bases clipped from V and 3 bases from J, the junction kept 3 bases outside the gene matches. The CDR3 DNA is TGTGCCAGCAGCTGGGACAGGGTAGACACCGGGGAGCTGTTTTTT. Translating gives CASSWDRVDTGELFF.

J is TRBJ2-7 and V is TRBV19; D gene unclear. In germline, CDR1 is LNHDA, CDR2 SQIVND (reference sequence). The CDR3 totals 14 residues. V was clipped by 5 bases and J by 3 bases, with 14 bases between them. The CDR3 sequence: CASSFGRKNYEQYF. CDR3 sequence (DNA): TGTGCCAGTAGTTTTGGACGGAAAAACTACGAGCAGTACTTC.

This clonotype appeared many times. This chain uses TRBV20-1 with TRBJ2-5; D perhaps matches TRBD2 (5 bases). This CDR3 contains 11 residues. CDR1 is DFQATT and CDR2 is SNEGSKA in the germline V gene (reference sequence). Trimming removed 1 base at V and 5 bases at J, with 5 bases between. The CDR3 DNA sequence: TGCAGTGCTAGAGGGGAGGAGACCCAGTACTTC. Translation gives CSARGEETQYF.

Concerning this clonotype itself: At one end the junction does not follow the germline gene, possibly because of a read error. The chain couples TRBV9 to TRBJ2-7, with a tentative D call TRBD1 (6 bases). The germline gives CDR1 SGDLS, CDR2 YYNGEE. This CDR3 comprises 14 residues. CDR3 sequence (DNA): TGTGCCAGCCGCGTAGGGGGAATCTCCTACGAGCAGTACTTC. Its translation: CASRVGGISYEQYF.

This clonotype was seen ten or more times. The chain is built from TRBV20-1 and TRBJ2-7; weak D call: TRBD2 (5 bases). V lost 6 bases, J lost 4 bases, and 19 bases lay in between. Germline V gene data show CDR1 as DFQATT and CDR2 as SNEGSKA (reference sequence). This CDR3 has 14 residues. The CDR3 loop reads CSAIKGPRGYEQYF. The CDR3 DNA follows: TGCAGTGCAATTAAGGGTCCTCGCGGGTACGAGCAGTACTTC.

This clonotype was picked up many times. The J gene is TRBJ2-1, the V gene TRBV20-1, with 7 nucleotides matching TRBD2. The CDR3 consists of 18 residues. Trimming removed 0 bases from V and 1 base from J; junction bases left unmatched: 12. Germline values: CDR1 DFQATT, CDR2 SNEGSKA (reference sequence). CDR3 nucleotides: TGCAGTGCTAGAGATCGAGTGAGGGGACTAAAGTCCTACAATGAGCAGTTCTTC. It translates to CSARDRVRGLKSYNEQFF.

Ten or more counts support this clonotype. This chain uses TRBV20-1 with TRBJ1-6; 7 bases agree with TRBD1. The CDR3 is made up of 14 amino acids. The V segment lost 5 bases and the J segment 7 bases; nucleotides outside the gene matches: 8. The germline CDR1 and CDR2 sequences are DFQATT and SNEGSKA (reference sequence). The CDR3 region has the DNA TGCAGTGCTCGGCACAGGGGCAAAAATTCACCCCTCCACTTT. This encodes CSARHRGKNSPLHF.

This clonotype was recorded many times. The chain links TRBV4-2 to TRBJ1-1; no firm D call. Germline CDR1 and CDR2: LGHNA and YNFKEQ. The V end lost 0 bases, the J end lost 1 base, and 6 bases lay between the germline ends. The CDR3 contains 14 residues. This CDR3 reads CASSQEVQNTEAFF. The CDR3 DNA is TGTGCCAGCAGCCAAGAAGTCCAGAACACTGAAGCTTTCTTT.

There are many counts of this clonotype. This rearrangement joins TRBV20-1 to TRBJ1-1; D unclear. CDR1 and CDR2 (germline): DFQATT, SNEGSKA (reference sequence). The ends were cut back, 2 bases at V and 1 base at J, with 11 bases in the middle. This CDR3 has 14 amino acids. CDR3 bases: TGCAGTGCTAGATTAGGCAGGACGAACACTGAAGCTTTCTTT. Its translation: CSARLGRTNTEAFF.

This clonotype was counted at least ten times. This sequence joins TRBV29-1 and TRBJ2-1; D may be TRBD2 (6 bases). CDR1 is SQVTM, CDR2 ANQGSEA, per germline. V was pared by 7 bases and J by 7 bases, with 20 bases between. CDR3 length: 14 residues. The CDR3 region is CSAWGRSGRNEQFF. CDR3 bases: TGCAGCGCTTGGGGACGGAGCGGGCGTAATGAGCAGTTCTTC.

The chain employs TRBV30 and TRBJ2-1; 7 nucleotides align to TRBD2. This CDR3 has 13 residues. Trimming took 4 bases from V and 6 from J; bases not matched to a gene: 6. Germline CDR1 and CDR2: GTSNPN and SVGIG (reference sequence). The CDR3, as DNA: TGTGCCTGGACCATTGGGACTACCAATGAGCAGTTCTTC. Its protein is CAWTIGTTNEQFF.

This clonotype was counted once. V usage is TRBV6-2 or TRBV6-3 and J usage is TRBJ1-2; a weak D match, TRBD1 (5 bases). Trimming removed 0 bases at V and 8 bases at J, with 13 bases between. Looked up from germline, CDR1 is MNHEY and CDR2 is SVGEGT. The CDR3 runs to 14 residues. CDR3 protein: CASSYSGGGWGYTF. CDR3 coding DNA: TGTGCCAGCAGTTACTCCGGTGGGGGATGGGGCTACACCTTC.

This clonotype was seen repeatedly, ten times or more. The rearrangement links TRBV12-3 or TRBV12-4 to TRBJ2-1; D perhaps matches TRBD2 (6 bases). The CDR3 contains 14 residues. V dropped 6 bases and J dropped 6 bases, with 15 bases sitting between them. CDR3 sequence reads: CASSPGTGANEQFF. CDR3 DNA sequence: TGTGCCAGCAGCCCCGGGACTGGGGCCAATGAGCAGTTCTTC.

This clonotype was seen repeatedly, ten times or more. The CDR3 is CASSFGGGTDTQYF. Here the CDR3 DNA reads TGCGCCAGCAGCTTCGGGGGGGGAACAGATACGCAGTATTTT. The chain uses TRBV5-1 and TRBJ2-3; 8 bases are a match to TRBD2. CDR3 length equals 14 residues. J lost 3 bases, V lost 2 bases, and 2 bases had no gene match. Germline V gives CDR1 SGHRS, CDR2 YFSETQ.

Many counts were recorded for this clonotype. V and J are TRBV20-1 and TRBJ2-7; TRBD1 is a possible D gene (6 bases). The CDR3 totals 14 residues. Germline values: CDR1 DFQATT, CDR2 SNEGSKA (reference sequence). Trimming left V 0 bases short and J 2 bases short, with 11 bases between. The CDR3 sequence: CSARERTDTYEQYF. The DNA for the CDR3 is TGCAGTGCTAGAGAGCGGACAGATACCTACGAGCAGTACTTC.